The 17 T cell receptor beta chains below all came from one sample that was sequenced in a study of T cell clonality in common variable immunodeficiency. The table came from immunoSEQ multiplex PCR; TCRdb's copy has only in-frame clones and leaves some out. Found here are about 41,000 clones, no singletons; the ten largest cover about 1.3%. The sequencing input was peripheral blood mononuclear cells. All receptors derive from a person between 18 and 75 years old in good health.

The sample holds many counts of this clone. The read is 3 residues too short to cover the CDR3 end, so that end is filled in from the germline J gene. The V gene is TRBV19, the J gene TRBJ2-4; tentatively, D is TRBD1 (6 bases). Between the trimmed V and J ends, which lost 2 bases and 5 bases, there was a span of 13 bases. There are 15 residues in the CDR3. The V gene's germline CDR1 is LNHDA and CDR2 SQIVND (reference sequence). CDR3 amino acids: CASSISRRQENIQYF. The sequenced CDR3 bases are TGTGCCAGTAGTATATCCCGACGACAGGAAAACATT.

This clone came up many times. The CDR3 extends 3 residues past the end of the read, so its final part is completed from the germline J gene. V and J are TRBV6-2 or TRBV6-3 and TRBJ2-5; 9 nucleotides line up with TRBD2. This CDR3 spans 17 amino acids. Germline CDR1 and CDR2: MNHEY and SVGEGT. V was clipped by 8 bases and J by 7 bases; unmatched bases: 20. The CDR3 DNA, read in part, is TGTGCCAGCTTTAGGACTGCGGCGGGAGGGCCAAGTAGGACC. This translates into CASFRTAAGGPSRT. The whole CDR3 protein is CASFRTAAGGPSRTQYF.

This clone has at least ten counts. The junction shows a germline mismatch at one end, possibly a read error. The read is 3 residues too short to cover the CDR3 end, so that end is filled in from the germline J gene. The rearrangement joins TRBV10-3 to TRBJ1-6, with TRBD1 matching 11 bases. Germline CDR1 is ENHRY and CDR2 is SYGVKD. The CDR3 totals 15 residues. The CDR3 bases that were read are TGTGCCATCACTGAGGACAGGGGGCAGGATTCACCC. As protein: CAITEDRGQDSP. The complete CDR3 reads CAITEDRGQDSPLHF.

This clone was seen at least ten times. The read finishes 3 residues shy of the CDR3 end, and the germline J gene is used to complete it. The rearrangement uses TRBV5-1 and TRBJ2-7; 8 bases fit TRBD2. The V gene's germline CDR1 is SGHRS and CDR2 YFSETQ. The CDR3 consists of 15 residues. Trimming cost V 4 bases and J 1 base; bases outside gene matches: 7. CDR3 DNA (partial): TGCGCCAGCAGCGGGGTGGTAGCGGGGTCCTACGAG. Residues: CASSGVVAGSYE. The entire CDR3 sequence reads CASSGVVAGSYEQYF. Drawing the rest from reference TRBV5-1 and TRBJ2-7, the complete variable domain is KAGVTQTPRYLIKTRGQQVTLSCSPISGHRSVSWYQQTPGQGLQFLFEYFSETQRNKGNFPGRFSGRQFSNSRSEMNVSTLELGDSALYLCASSGVVAGSYEQYFGPGTRLTVT.

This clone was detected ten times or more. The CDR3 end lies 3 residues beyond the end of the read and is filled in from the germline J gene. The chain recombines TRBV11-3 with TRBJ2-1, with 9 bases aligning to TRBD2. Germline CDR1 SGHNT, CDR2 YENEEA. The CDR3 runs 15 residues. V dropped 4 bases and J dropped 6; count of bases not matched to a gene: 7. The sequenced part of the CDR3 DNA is TGTGCCAGCAGCTCGCAGGCTAGCGGGGTCAATGAG. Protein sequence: CASSSQASGVNE. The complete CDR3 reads CASSSQASGVNEQFF.

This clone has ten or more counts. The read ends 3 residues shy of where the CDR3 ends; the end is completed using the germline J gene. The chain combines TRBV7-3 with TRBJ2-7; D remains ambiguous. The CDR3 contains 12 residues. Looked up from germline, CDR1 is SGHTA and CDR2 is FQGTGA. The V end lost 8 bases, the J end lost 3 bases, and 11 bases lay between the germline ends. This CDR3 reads CASGAEGYEQYF. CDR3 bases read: TGTGCCAGCGGTGCAGAAGGCTACGAG.

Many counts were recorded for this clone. CDR3 sequence reads: CASSRTSTYEQYF. The sequenced CDR3 bases are TGCGCCAGCAGCAGGACTAGTACCTACGAG. This rearrangement joins TRBV4-1 to TRBJ2-7; 7 nucleotides align to TRBD2. The DNA ends 3 residues before the CDR3 does, and the rest of the CDR3 is filled in from the germline J gene. Germline trimming cut 5 bases from V and 2 bases from J; bases unmatched to any gene: 3. In germline, CDR1 is MGHRA, CDR2 YSYEKL. This CDR3 spans 13 amino acids.

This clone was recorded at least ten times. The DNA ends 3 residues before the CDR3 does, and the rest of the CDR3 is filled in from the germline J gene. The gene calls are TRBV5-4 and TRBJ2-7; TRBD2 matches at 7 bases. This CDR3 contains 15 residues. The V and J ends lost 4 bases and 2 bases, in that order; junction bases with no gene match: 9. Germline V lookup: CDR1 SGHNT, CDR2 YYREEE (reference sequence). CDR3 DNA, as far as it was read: TGTGCCAGCAGCCACAAAGCGGGGCCGACCTACGAG. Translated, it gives CASSHKAGPTYE. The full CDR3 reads CASSHKAGPTYEQYF.

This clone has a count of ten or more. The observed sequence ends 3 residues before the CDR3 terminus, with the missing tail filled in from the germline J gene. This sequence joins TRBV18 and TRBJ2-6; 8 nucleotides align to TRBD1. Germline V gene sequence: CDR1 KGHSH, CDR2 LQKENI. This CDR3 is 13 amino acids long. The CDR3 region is CASSPLTGEILTF. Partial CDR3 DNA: TGTGCCAGCTCACCCTTGACAGGGGAGATC.

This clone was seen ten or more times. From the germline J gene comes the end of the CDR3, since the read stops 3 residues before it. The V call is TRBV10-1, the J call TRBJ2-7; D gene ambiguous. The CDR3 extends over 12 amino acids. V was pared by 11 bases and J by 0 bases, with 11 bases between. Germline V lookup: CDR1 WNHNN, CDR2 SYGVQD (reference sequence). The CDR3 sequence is CAVNPGSYEQYF. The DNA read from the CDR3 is TGCGCCGTTAATCCGGGCTCCTACGAG.

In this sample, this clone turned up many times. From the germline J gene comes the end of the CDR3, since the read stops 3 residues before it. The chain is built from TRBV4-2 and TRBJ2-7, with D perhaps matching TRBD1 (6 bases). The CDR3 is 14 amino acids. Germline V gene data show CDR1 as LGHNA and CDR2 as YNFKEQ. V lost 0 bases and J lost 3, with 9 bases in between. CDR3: CASSQESGDYEQYF. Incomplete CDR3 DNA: TGTGCCAGCAGCCAAGAGTCAGGGGACTACGAG.

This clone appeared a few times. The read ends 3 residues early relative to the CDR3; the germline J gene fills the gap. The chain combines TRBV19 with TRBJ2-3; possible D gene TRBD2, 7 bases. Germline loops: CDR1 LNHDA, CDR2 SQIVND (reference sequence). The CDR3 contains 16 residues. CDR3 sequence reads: CASSRGGATRGETQYF. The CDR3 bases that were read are TGTGCCAGTAGTAGGGGGGGGGCTACCCGAGGGGAGACG.

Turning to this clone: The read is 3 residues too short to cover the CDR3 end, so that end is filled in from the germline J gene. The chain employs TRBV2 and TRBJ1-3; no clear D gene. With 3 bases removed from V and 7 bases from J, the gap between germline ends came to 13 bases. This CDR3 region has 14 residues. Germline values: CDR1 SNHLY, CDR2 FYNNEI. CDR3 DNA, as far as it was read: TGTGCCAGCAGTGAGGCGCCCCGCGGGAACACC. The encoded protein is CASSEAPRGNT. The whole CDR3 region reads CASSEAPRGNTIYF.

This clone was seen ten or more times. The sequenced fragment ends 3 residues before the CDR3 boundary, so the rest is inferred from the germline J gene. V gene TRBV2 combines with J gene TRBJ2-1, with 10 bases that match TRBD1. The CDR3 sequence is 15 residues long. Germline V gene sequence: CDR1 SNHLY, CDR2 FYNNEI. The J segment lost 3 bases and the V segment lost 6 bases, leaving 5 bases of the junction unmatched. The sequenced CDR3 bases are TGTGCCAGCAGGGTATGGACAGGGGGCTACAATGAG. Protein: CASRVWTGGYNE. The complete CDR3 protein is CASRVWTGGYNEQFF.

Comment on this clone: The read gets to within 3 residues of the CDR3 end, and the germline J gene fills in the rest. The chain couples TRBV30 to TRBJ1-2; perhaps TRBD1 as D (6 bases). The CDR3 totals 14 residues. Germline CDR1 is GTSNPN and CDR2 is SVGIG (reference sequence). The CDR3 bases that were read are TGTGCCTGGAGTGTACAGGGAGGGTCAGGCGAC. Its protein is CAWSVQGGSGD. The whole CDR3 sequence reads CAWSVQGGSGDYTF.

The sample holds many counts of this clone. CDR3 DNA (partial): TGTGCCAGCTCACCATTTACCACCGGGACAGGAGTCGGGGAG. Its protein product is CASSPFTTGTGVGE. The full CDR3 sequence reads CASSPFTTGTGVGELFF. The chain carries TRBV18 and TRBJ2-2; TRBD1 aligns across 8 bases. From the germline J gene comes the end of the CDR3, since the read stops 3 residues before it. Germline trimming cut 2 bases from V and 7 bases from J; bases unmatched to any gene: 12. This CDR3 is built from 17 residues. The germline V gene has CDR1 KGHSH and CDR2 LQKENI.

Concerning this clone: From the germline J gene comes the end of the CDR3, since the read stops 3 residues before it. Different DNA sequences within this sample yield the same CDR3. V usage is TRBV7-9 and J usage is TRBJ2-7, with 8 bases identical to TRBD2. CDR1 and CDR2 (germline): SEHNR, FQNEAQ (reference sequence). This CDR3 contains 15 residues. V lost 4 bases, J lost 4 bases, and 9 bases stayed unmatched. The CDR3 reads CASSYPSGRRYEQYF. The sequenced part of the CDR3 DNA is TGTGCCAGCAGCTACCCCAGCGGGAGACGATACGAG.